This TCR beta chain stems from a study of CD8+CD57+ T cells in acquired aplastic anemia. At the level of the study: Sorting CD4+ and CD8+ cells gave DNA averaging approximately 3 ug.

Profiles of TCR beta VDJ and CDR3 were generated from a genomic DNA template. TCRdb re-called the reads with MiXCR, one entry per CDR3 protein. The sample comprises around 140,000 distinct CDR3 sequences, around 41% of which are singletons, and 8% to 9% rests with the top ten. This clonotype occurred once. Its matching antigen is unknown. General study results and limits: CD8+ Simpson's diversity in patients was not significantly different from that in controls. Common to patients and controls were twenty-nine CD8+ CDR3 sequences.

The sequenced sample was sorted CD4+, CD8+, or CD8+CD57+ T cells (not recorded which) from PBMCs. The receptor's source is a human donor in good health, serving as a control.

The CDR3 loop reads CASSSPGLEYQETQYF. The CDR3 DNA is TGCGCCAGCAGCTCCCCGGGACTAGAGTACCAAGAGACCCAGTACTTC. The chain carries TRBV5-1 and TRBJ2-5; 8 bases match TRBD2. From germline, CDR1 is SGHRS and CDR2 YFSETQ. V was pared by 3 bases and J by 0 bases, with 7 bases of the junction left unmatched. The CDR3 runs to 16 residues.